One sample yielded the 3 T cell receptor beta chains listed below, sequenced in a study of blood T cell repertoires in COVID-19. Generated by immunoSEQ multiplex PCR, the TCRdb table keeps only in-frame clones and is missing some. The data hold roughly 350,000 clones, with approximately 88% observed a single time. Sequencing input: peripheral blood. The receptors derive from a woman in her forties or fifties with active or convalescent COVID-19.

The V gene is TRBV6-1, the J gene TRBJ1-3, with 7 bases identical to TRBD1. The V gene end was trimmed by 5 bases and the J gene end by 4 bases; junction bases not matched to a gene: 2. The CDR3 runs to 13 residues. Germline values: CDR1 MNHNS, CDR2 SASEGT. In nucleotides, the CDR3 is TGTGCCAGCAGTATGGGACAGGGAAACACCATATATTTT. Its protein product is CASSMGQGNTIYF.

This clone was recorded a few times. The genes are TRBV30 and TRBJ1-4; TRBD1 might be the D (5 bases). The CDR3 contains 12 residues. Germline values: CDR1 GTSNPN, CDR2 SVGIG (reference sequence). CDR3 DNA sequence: TGTGCGTGGGGCAGGGTGGCTGAAAAACTGTTTTTT. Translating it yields CAWGRVAEKLFF.

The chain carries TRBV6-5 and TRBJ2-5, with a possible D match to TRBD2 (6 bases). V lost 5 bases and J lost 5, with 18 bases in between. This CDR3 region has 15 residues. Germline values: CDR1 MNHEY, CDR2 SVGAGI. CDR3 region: CASSPGDRGRETQYF. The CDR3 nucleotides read TGTGCCAGCAGTCCCGGGGACCGGGGGAGGGAGACCCAGTACTTC.